These 32 T cell receptor beta chains were sequenced from one sample in a study of shared clonotypes between healthy human individuals. CD45RO-negative CD8 cells positively selected for CCR7 made up the naive population, which excluded terminally differentiated effector memory CD45RA+ cells. This table comes from immunoSEQ multiplex PCR, and its TCRdb copy is limited to in-frame clones, with some not included. The sample holds about 2.2 million clones, 90% to 95% seen once. Sequencing was performed on naive CD8+ T cells from PBMCs. The receptors were sampled from a young man in good health. Some clones in this sample may be carry-over from other donors' samples.

The chain employs TRBV28 and TRBJ2-5; 7 bases are a match to TRBD1. J lost 4 bases, V lost 6 bases, and 8 bases had no gene match. This CDR3 has 14 residues. Germline V lookup: CDR1 MDHEN, CDR2 SYDVKM. The CDR3 DNA reads TGTGCCAGCAGCCTGGACAGGCGAAGAGAGACCCAGTACTTC. Residues: CASSLDRRRETQYF.

The gene calls are TRBV9 and TRBJ2-3; D perhaps matches TRBD1 (6 bases). The CDR3 length is 14 residues. Trimming pared 2 bases from V and 0 bases from J, leaving 7 bases between. Looked up from germline, CDR1 is SGDLS and CDR2 is YYNGEE. The CDR3 sequence: CASSVDSSTDTQYF. The DNA of the CDR3 is TGTGCCAGCAGCGTGGACAGTAGCACAGATACGCAGTATTTT.

This clone was seen only once. This chain joins TRBV2 and TRBJ2-7; D unresolved. This CDR3 region has 12 residues. Germline V gives CDR1 SNHLY, CDR2 FYNNEI. V lost 6 bases and J 3 bases, leaving 9 bases between the germline ends. CDR3 DNA: TGTGCCAGCAGCCCCACTTTCTACGAGCAGTACTTC. It specifies CASSPTFYEQYF.

This chain uses TRBV19 with TRBJ2-7; the D gene is possibly TRBD1 (6 bases). The CDR3 totals 13 residues. Trimming cost V 6 bases and J 3 bases, with 12 bases left between them. Germline assignment: CDR1 LNHDA and CDR2 SQIVND (reference sequence). CDR3 nucleotides: TGTGCCAGTAGCTACCGGGACAACTACGAGCAGTACTTC. Amino acids: CASSYRDNYEQYF.

The V call is TRBV7-9, the J call TRBJ2-4; D not certain. V was cut by 5 bases and J by 0 bases, with 14 bases left in between. The CDR3 consists of 16 residues. Germline lookup yields CDR1 SEHNR and CDR2 FQNEAQ (reference sequence). The CDR3 loop reads CASSATVVLAKNIQYF. The CDR3 region has the DNA TGTGCCAGCAGCGCTACGGTGGTACTAGCCAAAAACATTCAGTACTTC.

This chain connects TRBV4-1 to TRBJ2-3, with 7 bases lining up with TRBD2. Looked up from germline, CDR1 is MGHRA and CDR2 is YSYEKL. V gave up 2 bases and J gave up 5 bases; unmatched junction bases: 13. The CDR3 consists of 17 residues. The CDR3 DNA is TGCGCCAGCAGCCAATCACATCGGGGGGTTTTGGGAGATACGCAGTATTTT. It encodes CASSQSHRGVLGDTQYF.

Concerning this clone itself: This sample also contains other DNA sequences that code for the same CDR3. The chain has TRBV29-1 and TRBJ2-7, with D tentatively TRBD2 (6 bases). Germline V gives CDR1 SQVTM, CDR2 ANQGSEA. The CDR3 is made up of 12 amino acids. V was trimmed by 0 bases and J by 4 bases, leaving 7 bases between them. CDR3 bases: TGCAGCGTTGAAGATCGGGGGTACGAGCAGTACTTC. Translated, it gives CSVEDRGYEQYF.

Comments on this clone: Other DNA sequences in the same sample also yield this CDR3. The rearrangement uses TRBV4-1 and TRBJ2-1; 7 bases map to TRBD2. Germline lookup yields CDR1 MGHRA and CDR2 YSYEKL. J was trimmed by 0 bases and V by 4 bases; bases with no gene match: 6. The CDR3 spans 16 residues. The CDR3 spells CASSPLAGVSYNEQFF. The CDR3 bases are TGCGCCAGCAGCCCCTTGGCGGGAGTCTCCTACAATGAGCAGTTCTTC.

The V and J genes are TRBV6-6 and TRBJ2-3; 8 positions agree with TRBD2. This CDR3 is built from 15 residues. CDR1 and CDR2 from the germline V gene are MNHNY and SVGAGI (reference sequence). Trimming cost V 5 bases and J 1 base; bases outside gene matches: 5. CDR3 nucleotides: TGTGCCAGCAGTCTTCCAGCGGGGGGCACAGATACGCAGTATTTT. It is translated as CASSLPAGGTDTQYF.

The rearrangement uses TRBV25-1 and TRBJ1-2; weak D call: TRBD1 (5 bases). The CDR3 covers 11 residues. The germline V gene encodes CDR1 MGHDK and CDR2 SYGVNS. Trimming pared 1 base from V and 8 bases from J, leaving 5 bases between. CDR3 nucleotides: TGTGCCAGCAGTGAATGGGGGGGCTACACCTTC. It translates to CASSEWGGYTF.

The chain links TRBV6-6 to TRBJ1-2, with 11 positions matching TRBD1. After removal of 10 bases from V and 6 bases from J, the junction contained 10 bases not matched to a gene. This CDR3 has 14 residues. Germline V gene data show CDR1 as MNHNY and CDR2 as SVGAGI (reference sequence). CDR3 nucleotides: TGTGCCACTTGGGACAGGGGGATTGTCGATGGCTACACCTTC. It codes for CATWDRGIVDGYTF.

The rearrangement links TRBV6-5 to TRBJ2-1; D is ambiguous. Germline CDR1 and CDR2: MNHEY and SVGAGI. The CDR3 runs 11 residues. V lost 5 bases and J lost 13, with 12 bases in between. The CDR3 sequence is CASSEVRSQFF. CDR3 coding DNA: TGTGCCAGCAGTGAAGTGCGATCCCAGTTCTTC.

This chain joins TRBV10-3 and TRBJ2-1, with 9 bases lining up with TRBD1. Germline assignment: CDR1 ENHRY and CDR2 SYGVKD. CDR3 length: 16 amino acids. Trimming took 5 bases from V and 4 from J; bases not matched to a gene: 9. CDR3 region: CAISKTGTGNYNEQFF. For the CDR3, the DNA is TGTGCCATCAGTAAGACCGGGACAGGGAATTACAATGAGCAGTTCTTC.

Worth noting for this clone: Other DNA variants within this sample encode the same CDR3. The genes are TRBV27 and TRBJ2-7; D possibly matches TRBD1 or TRBD2 (5 bases each). The CDR3 is 12 amino acids. Trimming left V 6 bases short and J 2 bases short, with 8 bases between. CDR1 and CDR2 (germline): MNHEY, SMNVEV (reference sequence). CDR3 coding DNA: TGTGCCAGCAGGGGGGATCCCTACGAGCAGTACTTC. Its translation is CASRGDPYEQYF.

The chain employs TRBV7-2 and TRBJ2-2; D call uncertain. Germline loops: CDR1 SGHTA, CDR2 FQGNSA. The CDR3 runs to 11 residues. The V gene lost 4 bases and the J gene lost 6 bases, with 3 bases spanning the gap. CDR3 nucleotide sequence: TGTGCCAGCAGCTACTCCGGGGAGCTGTTTTTT. Translation gives CASSYSGELFF.

The rearrangement links TRBV29-1 to TRBJ2-1; D not resolved. This CDR3 region has 11 residues. Trimming took 7 bases from V and 8 from J, leaving 12 bases between them. Per the germline V gene, CDR1 is SQVTM and CDR2 is ANQGSEA. In DNA, the CDR3 is TGCAGCGGAGTGGGGTTCGATGAGCAGTTCTTC. This codes for CSGVGFDEQFF.

The chain links TRBV5-8 to TRBJ2-1; the match to TRBD2 covers 7 bases. The V segment lost 1 base and the J segment 4 bases; nucleotides outside the gene matches: 5. There are 15 residues in the CDR3. Germline V gives CDR1 SGHTS, CDR2 YDEGEE. This chain's CDR3 is CASSLLREYYNEQFF. For the CDR3, the DNA is TGTGCCAGCAGCTTGCTGCGGGAGTATTACAATGAGCAGTTCTTC.

The chain combines TRBV27 with TRBJ2-7, with 8 positions matching TRBD1. Germline CDR1 is MNHEY and CDR2 is SMNVEV (reference sequence). After removal of 4 bases from V and 4 bases from J, the junction contained 9 bases not matched to a gene. CDR3 length: 15 amino acids. The DNA for the CDR3 is TGTGCCAGCAGTTCCCCGCCCCAGGGGGCATACGAGCAGTACTTC. This codes for CASSSPPQGAYEQYF.

This sequence joins TRBV6-5 and TRBJ2-7; the match to TRBD1 covers 7 bases. The CDR3 is 15 residues long. Germline V CDR1 and CDR2: MNHEY, SVGAGI. V trimming: 0 bases; J trimming: 1 base; junction bases outside the gene matches: 3. This CDR3 is CASSYSGTASYEQYF. The CDR3 coding sequence is TGTGCCAGCAGTTACTCAGGGACAGCTTCCTACGAGCAGTACTTC.

The chain carries TRBV2 and TRBJ2-5, with 7 bases lining up with TRBD2. V gave up 7 bases and J gave up 7 bases; unmatched junction bases: 9. Germline CDR1 reads SNHLY; CDR2 reads FYNNEI. This CDR3 spans 13 amino acids. This CDR3 is CASKGEGWGTQYF. The CDR3 DNA follows: TGTGCCAGCAAAGGGGAGGGATGGGGGACCCAGTACTTC.

In nucleotides, the CDR3 is TGTGCCAGCAGCTCCTTTAGCGGGAGCTCCTACAATGAGCAGTTCTTC. This sequence encodes CASSSFSGSSYNEQFF. This chain links TRBV7-8 with TRBJ2-1, with 9 positions matching TRBD2. V trimming: 4 bases; J trimming: 0 bases; junction bases outside the gene matches: 4. CDR1 is SGHVS, CDR2 FQNEAQ, per germline. The CDR3 is made up of 16 amino acids.

The rearrangement joins TRBV15 to TRBJ2-3; 8 bases map to TRBD2. V was pared by 5 bases and J by 1 base, with 2 bases of the junction left unmatched. The CDR3 runs 14 residues. From germline, CDR1 is LNHNV and CDR2 YYDKDF (reference sequence). In DNA form, the CDR3 reads TGTGCCACCAGCTTGACTAGCGGCACAGATACGCAGTATTTT. Translated: CATSLTSGTDTQYF.

This chain uses TRBV9 with TRBJ2-3, with 8 nucleotides matching TRBD2. Germline values: CDR1 SGDLS, CDR2 YYNGEE. The CDR3 covers 17 residues. Losses at the gene ends were 3 bases for V and 1 base for J; bases not matched to a gene: 10. The CDR3 region has the DNA TGTGCCAGCAGCGGAAGTGTGGGGACTAGGGGCACAGATACGCAGTATTTT. This codes for CASSGSVGTRGTDTQYF.

This chain uses TRBV6-6 with TRBJ1-4, with 9 bases identical to TRBD1. This CDR3 is built from 16 residues. V was pared by 1 base and J by 8 bases, with 8 bases of the junction left unmatched. The germline gives CDR1 MNHNY, CDR2 SVGAGI (reference sequence). As DNA, the CDR3 is TGTGCCAGCAGTTACTACTATACAGGGGGCGGCGAAAAACTGTTTTTT. Its translation is CASSYYYTGGGEKLFF.

J is TRBJ1-2 and V is TRBV27; 9 bases match TRBD1. V lost 6 bases, J lost 7 bases, and 12 bases stayed unmatched. Germline loops: CDR1 MNHEY, CDR2 SMNVEV (reference sequence). The CDR3 totals 15 residues. The CDR3 is CASRTIDGTGLGYTF. The CDR3 nucleotides are TGTGCCAGCAGAACAATTGATGGGACAGGGCTTGGCTACACCTTC.

This chain uses TRBV29-1 with TRBJ1-1; no firm D call. The CDR3 runs 13 residues. The V gene's germline CDR1 is SQVTM and CDR2 ANQGSEA. Trimming removed 6 bases at V and 6 bases at J, with 17 bases between. This CDR3 reads CSVLASTFSEAFF. DNA of the CDR3: TGCAGCGTCCTAGCGTCGACGTTTTCTGAAGCTTTCTTT.

A word on this clone: A junction boundary mismatches the germline segment, possibly from a read error. The chain uses TRBV6-5 and TRBJ2-7, with D hard to call. CDR1 MNHEY and CDR2 SVGAGI come from the germline V gene. The CDR3 spans 9 residues. CDR3 DNA: TGTGCCAGCAGTGATCCACCCCGCTTC. It translates to CASSDPPRF.

About this clone: This same CDR3 is encoded by further DNA sequences in the sample. The genes are TRBV27 and TRBJ2-7; D remains unclear. Trimming cost V 2 bases and J 1 base, with 6 bases left between them. Per the germline V gene, CDR1 is MNHEY and CDR2 is SMNVEV (reference sequence). This CDR3 has 13 amino acids. DNA for the CDR3: TGTGCCAGCAGTTTAGGCGGATCCTACGAGCAGTACTTC. This gives the protein CASSLGGSYEQYF.

This clone occurred once. CDR3: CASSLDWGVADTQYF. CDR3 bases: TGTGCCAGCAGCTTAGATTGGGGCGTGGCAGATACGCAGTATTTT. V gene TRBV11-2 combines with J gene TRBJ2-3; TRBD1 is a possible D gene (5 bases). The CDR3 sequence is 15 residues long. Germline CDR1 reads SGHAT; CDR2 reads FQNNGV. Trimming removed 0 bases from V and 4 bases from J, with 11 bases in between. Combining the CDR3 with reference TRBV11-2 and TRBJ2-3 gives the whole variable domain EAGVAQSPRYKIIEKRQSVAFWCNPISGHATLYWYQQILGQGPKLLIQFQNNGVVDDSQLPKDRFSAERLKGVDSTLKIQPAKLEDSAVYLCASSLDWGVADTQYFGPGTRLTVL.

The J gene is TRBJ2-2, the V gene TRBV6-5; D gene uncertain. Trimming stripped 6 bases from V and 5 bases from J, with 13 bases between. The germline CDR1 and CDR2 sequences are MNHEY and SVGAGI. CDR3 length: 14 residues. The CDR3 here is CASRVEQQTGELFF. The CDR3 coding sequence is TGTGCCAGCAGGGTGGAGCAACAGACCGGGGAGCTGTTTTTT.

CDR3 in DNA: TGTGCCAGCAGTTTATCGGGCGGGACCCAGTACTTC. This translates into CASSLSGGTQYF. V and J are TRBV27 and TRBJ2-5; D not certain. This CDR3 has 12 amino acids. Trimming pared 0 bases from V and 7 bases from J, leaving 6 bases between. The germline CDR1 and CDR2 sequences are MNHEY and SMNVEV (reference sequence).

The CDR3 DNA sequence: TGCGCCAGCAGCCAGGCCACACTAGCTGATTCCTACAATGAGCAGTTCTTC. It specifies CASSQATLADSYNEQFF. This sequence joins TRBV4-3 and TRBJ2-1; tentative D call: TRBD2 (6 bases). V was cut by 3 bases and J by 1 base, with 16 bases left in between. CDR3 length: 17 amino acids. Germline V CDR1 and CDR2: LGHNA, YSLEER.